The sequence of this T cell receptor (beta chain) was determined in a study of sequential checkpoint blockade in melanoma. Study background: Patients were randomized 1:1 to nivolumab-then-ipilimumab or ipilimumab-then-nivolumab first-line. Both treatment sequences were followed by maintenance nivolumab.

Using immunoSEQ multiplex PCR, the repertoire was profiled, and TCRdb retains in-frame clones only, with some absent. The repertoire consists of around 15,000 clones, with 77% occurring once and the leading ten covering approximately 30%. Germline V CDR1 and CDR2: MGHRA, YSYEKL. The CDR3 contains 15 residues. Noted treatment: randomized to nivolumab then ipilimumab (arm A) or the reverse (arm B). The clonotype was recovered from a human donor with melanoma. The rearrangement joins TRBV4-1 to TRBJ2-5; weak D call: TRBD2 (6 bases). Near its end, the DNA agrees better with TRBJ2-7, so the J call may be wrong. Sequenced here: CD8+ T cells sorted from blood (inferred from file names), sampled from a patient given nivolumab and ipilimumab in sequence. The CDR3 region is CASSQDSRETYEQYF. In DNA, the CDR3 is TGCGCCAGCAGCCAAGATTCGCGGGAAACCTACGAGCAGTACTTC.